Listed here are 10 T cell receptor beta chains from one sample, sequenced in a study of vaccination and CD4 T cells after COVID-19. These receptors are not linked to any known antigen. Treatment in this sample: approximately nine-day PBMC culture with coronavirus spike peptide pools or control peptides (ViraFEST assay). The study sequenced cultured CD4+ T cell DNA using the Oncomine TCR Beta short-read assay. TCRdb reanalysed the PCR reads using MiXCR and keeps one entry per CDR3 protein. Among some 7,100 distinct CDR3 sequences listed, under 65% were seen once. The sample consisted of CD4+ T cells from blood, cultured in vitro. These receptors all stem from a human donor who had recovered from COVID-19.

This chain uses TRBV28 with TRBJ1-5; a possible D gene is TRBD1 (5 bases). The CDR3 is made up of 15 amino acids. The germline CDR1 and CDR2 sequences are MDHEN and SYDVKM. V dropped 6 bases and J dropped 7 bases, with 19 bases sitting between them. The chain's CDR3 is CASSSGRASGQPQHF. CDR3 coding DNA: TGTGCCAGCAGCTCGGGCAGGGCTTCTGGCCAGCCCCAGCATTTT.

V is TRBV7-2 and J is TRBJ2-5; no firm D call. The germline CDR1 and CDR2 sequences are SGHTA and FQGNSA. The CDR3 length is 13 residues. The V gene lost 5 bases and the J gene lost 0 bases, with 7 bases spanning the gap. In DNA, the CDR3 is TGTGCCAGCAGCGCCCCGTACCAAGAGACCCAGTACTTC. Translating gives CASSAPYQETQYF. Looking up the rest from reference TRBV7-2 and TRBJ2-5 gives the full variable domain: GAGVSQSPSNKVTEKGKDVELRCDPISGHTALYWYRQSLGQGLEFLIYFQGNSAPDKSGLPSDRFSAERTGGSVSTLTIQRTQQEDSAVYLCASSAPYQETQYFGPGTRLLVL.

The chain employs TRBV20-1 and TRBJ2-2, with 8 bases aligning to TRBD1. V gave up 6 bases and J gave up 1 base; unmatched junction bases: 4. CDR3 size: 14 residues. Germline V gene sequence: CDR1 DFQATT, CDR2 SNEGSKA (reference sequence). CDR3 nucleotide sequence: TGCAGTGCACGGACAGGGAGGAACACCGGGGAGCTGTTTTTT. The encoded protein is CSARTGRNTGELFF.

This clonotype was seen more than once but under ten times. V and J are TRBV20-1 and TRBJ2-7; D may be TRBD1 (6 bases). The CDR3 contains 12 residues. Trimming shortened V by 6 bases and J by 2 bases, and 11 bases separated the two germline ends. Germline-derived CDR1 and CDR2 are DFQATT and SNEGSKA (reference sequence). This CDR3 reads CSAQDSTYEQYF. CDR3 nucleotide sequence: TGCAGTGCCCAGGACAGTACCTACGAGCAGTACTTC.

This clonotype was recorded a few times. This sequence joins TRBV30 and TRBJ1-2; D ambiguous. Germline V gives CDR1 GTSNPN, CDR2 SVGIG (reference sequence). The CDR3 consists of 12 residues. Trimming stripped 5 bases from V and 5 bases from J, with 12 bases between. CDR3 sequence reads: CAWEHRPYGYTF. For the CDR3, the DNA is TGTGCCTGGGAACACCGGCCTTATGGCTACACCTTC.

This clonotype has just a few counts. The chain joins TRBV20-1 to TRBJ1-6; TRBD1 agrees at 8 bases. The ends lost 3 bases at V and 7 bases at J; junction bases unmatched: 5. Germline lookup yields CDR1 DFQATT and CDR2 SNEGSKA (reference sequence). The CDR3 totals 14 residues. The CDR3 sequence: CSARGGQGNSPLHF. For the CDR3, the DNA is TGCAGTGCTAGGGGTGGACAGGGCAATTCACCCCTCCACTTT.

The V gene is TRBV7-9, the J gene TRBJ2-7; 9 bases line up with TRBD1. Per the germline V gene, CDR1 is SEHNR and CDR2 is FQNEAQ (reference sequence). The CDR3 runs 15 residues. J gave up 3 bases and V 6 bases, and 9 bases lay outside the gene matches. The CDR3 loop is CASSRDRVNYYEQYF. Here the CDR3 DNA reads TGTGCCAGCAGTCGGGACAGGGTCAATTACTACGAGCAGTACTTC.

V gene TRBV18 combines with J gene TRBJ1-5, with D unresolved. From germline, CDR1 is KGHSH and CDR2 LQKENI. Trimming cost V 0 bases and J 0 bases, with 9 bases left between them. This CDR3 has 16 residues. CDR3 bases: TGTGCCAGCTCACCACCCTCAACCTCTAGCAATCAGCCCCAGCATTTT. This encodes CASSPPSTSSNQPQHF.

The V gene is TRBV15, the J gene TRBJ1-1, with D hard to call. CDR1 is LNHNV and CDR2 is YYDKDF in the germline V gene (reference sequence). V lost 0 bases to trimming and J lost 1 base, with 6 bases between them. The CDR3 sequence is 14 residues long. This CDR3 is CATSRDTRNTEAFF. The CDR3 DNA reads as TGTGCCACCAGCAGAGATACAAGGAACACTGAAGCTTTCTTT.

The V gene is TRBV27, the J gene TRBJ2-3; 7 bases match TRBD1. With V trimmed by 6 bases and J by 1 base, 10 bases remained unmatched. The CDR3 length is 16 residues. Germline V CDR1 and CDR2: MNHEY, SMNVEV (reference sequence). The CDR3 protein is CASRPDRAKGTDTQYF. The CDR3 DNA reads TGTGCCAGCAGGCCTGACAGGGCTAAGGGCACAGATACGCAGTATTTT.